This TCR beta chain was identified during a study of cytomegalovirus exposure and HLA in healthy donors. Overall study results and limits: Confirmation was obtained in vitro that a few CMV-associated chains are specific for CMV antigens. The classifier reportedly diagnosed cytomegalovirus status with high sensitivity and specificity. The authors enumerated some 170 TCR beta chains as linked to cytomegalovirus.

The study drew the donors from its approximately 130-subject validation cohort, separate from the approximately 670-subject first cohort. CDR1 is PRHDT and CDR2 is FYEKMQ in the germline V gene (reference sequence). This CDR3 has 15 residues. Trimming removed 0 bases at V and 2 bases at J, with 9 bases between. Produced via immunoSEQ multiplex PCR; TCRdb's table is partial and in-frame only. The sample includes roughly 250,000 clones, approximately 90% of them seen just once. Note on this clone: The antigen is undetermined.

This chain uses TRBV13 with TRBJ2-3; D perhaps matches TRBD1 (5 bases). This sequence originates from a young man in good health and CMV-seronegative. Specimen: PBMCs. CDR3 protein: CASSLGRQLTDTQYF. The CDR3 DNA sequence: TGTGCCAGCAGCTTAGGAAGACAGCTCACAGATACGCAGTATTTT.